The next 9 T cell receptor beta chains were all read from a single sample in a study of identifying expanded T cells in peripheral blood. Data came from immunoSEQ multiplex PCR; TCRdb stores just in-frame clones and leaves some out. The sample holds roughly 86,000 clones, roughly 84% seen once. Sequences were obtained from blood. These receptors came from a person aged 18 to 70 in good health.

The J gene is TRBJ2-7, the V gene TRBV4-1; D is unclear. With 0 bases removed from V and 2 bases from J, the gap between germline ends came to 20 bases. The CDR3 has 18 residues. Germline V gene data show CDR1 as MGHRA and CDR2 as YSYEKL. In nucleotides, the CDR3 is TGCGCCAGCAGCCAAGATAACTACCCGGGCCGTCCGGCCTACGAGCAGTACTTC. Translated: CASSQDNYPGRPAYEQYF.

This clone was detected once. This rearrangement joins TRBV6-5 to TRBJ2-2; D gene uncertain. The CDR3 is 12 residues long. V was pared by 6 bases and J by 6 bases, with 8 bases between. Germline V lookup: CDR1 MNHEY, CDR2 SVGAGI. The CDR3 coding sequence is TGTGCCAGCAGAGGGTGGGCCGGGGAGCTGTTTTTT. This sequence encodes CASRGWAGELFF.

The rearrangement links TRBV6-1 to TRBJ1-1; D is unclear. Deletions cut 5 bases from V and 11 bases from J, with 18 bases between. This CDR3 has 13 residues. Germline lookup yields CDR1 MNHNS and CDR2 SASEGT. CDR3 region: CASSPPVGLGAFF. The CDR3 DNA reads TGTGCCAGCAGTCCCCCGGTGGGGTTGGGGGCTTTCTTT.

The CDR3 reads CASSSLEANYGYTF. The CDR3 bases are TGTGCCAGCAGCTCCCTGGAAGCTAACTATGGCTACACCTTC. The rearrangement joins TRBV6-6 to TRBJ1-2; D not resolved. The V end lost 6 bases, the J end lost 0 bases, and 11 bases lay between the germline ends. From germline, CDR1 is MNHNY and CDR2 SVGAGI (reference sequence). The CDR3 contains 14 residues.

The CDR3 loop is CASSPGLTTTMGNYGYTF. As DNA, the CDR3 is TGTGCCAGCAGCCCTGGACTGACAACCACCATGGGAAACTATGGCTACACCTTC. The chain couples TRBV5-6 to TRBJ1-2; D remains unclear. With 4 bases removed from V and 2 bases from J, the gap between germline ends came to 24 bases. Germline V lookup: CDR1 SGHDT, CDR2 YYEEEE. The CDR3 covers 18 residues.

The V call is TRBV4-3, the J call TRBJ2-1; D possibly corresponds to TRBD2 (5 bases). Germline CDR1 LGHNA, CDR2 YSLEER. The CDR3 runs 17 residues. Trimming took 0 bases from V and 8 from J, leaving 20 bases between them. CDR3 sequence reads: CASSQERSLEIGYEQFF. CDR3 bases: TGCGCCAGCAGCCAAGAAAGGTCACTAGAGATTGGGTATGAGCAGTTCTTC.

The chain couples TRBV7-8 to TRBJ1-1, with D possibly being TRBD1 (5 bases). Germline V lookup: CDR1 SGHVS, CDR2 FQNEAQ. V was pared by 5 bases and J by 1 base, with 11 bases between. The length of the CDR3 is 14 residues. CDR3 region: CASSLGPQNTEAFF. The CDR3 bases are TGTGCCAGCAGCCTGGGACCGCAGAACACTGAAGCTTTCTTT.

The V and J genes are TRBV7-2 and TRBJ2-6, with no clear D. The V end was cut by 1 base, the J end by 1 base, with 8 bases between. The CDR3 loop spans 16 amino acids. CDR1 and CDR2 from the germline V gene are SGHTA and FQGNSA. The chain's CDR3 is CASSLVPRSGANVLTF. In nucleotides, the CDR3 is TGTGCCAGCAGCTTAGTCCCCCGGTCTGGGGCCAACGTCCTGACTTTC.

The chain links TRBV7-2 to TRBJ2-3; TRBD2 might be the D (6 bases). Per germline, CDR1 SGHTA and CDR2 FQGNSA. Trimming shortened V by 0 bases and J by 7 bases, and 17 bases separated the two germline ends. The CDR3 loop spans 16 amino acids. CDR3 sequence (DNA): TGTGCCAGCAGCTTAGCCTCGGGGGTAGGACAAAATACGCAGTATTTT. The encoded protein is CASSLASGVGQNTQYF.